The source of this T cell receptor (beta chain) is a study of shared clonotypes between healthy human individuals. Study results and limitations: Non-shared clonotypes had lower generation probabilities than those shared by all four donors.

The length of the CDR3 is 13 residues. The V gene lost 4 bases and the J gene lost 5 bases, with 12 bases spanning the gap. The germline V gene encodes CDR1 SGHKS and CDR2 YYEKEE (reference sequence). CD45RA-negative memory and CD45RA+ naive subsets were split from the CD4+ cells. About this clone itself: Its antigen is still unknown.

DNA at approximately 200 ng, roughly 30,000 T cell genomes, went into sorted-subset replicate PCRs. TCRdb's table, derived via immunoSEQ multiplex PCR, lists solely in-frame clones and lacks some. The sample carries about a million clones, about 72% recorded once. The source of this sequence is a man aged 18-30 years in good health. Some clones in this sample may be carry-over from other donors' samples. The sequencing sample was made of memory CD4+ T cells from PBMCs. As for subset: CD45RA-negative fraction. The chain uses TRBV5-5 and TRBJ1-2; D is perhaps TRBD1 (5 bases). The CDR3 DNA reads TGTGCCAGCAGCCCCGGGACTCATTATGGCTACACCTTC. Translated: CASSPGTHYGYTF.